A single sample is the source of the 15 T cell receptor beta chains below, sequenced in a study of blood T cell repertoires in COVID-19. Only in-frame clones appear in the TCRdb table, and some are missing; sequencing was by immunoSEQ multiplex PCR. The data show 120,000 to 150,000 clones, approximately 90% seen once. The sequencing input was peripheral blood. The receptors originated from a woman between 35 and 50 years old with acute or convalescent COVID-19.

V gene TRBV7-2 combines with J gene TRBJ2-1; tentatively, D is TRBD1 (6 bases). Germline V gene data show CDR1 as SGHTA and CDR2 as FQGNSA. This CDR3 contains 15 residues. V was pared by 5 bases and J by 8 bases, with 19 bases between. CDR3 protein: CASSLWDTWVDEQFF. The CDR3 DNA is TGTGCCAGCAGCCTATGGGACACCTGGGTCGATGAGCAGTTCTTC.

This rearrangement joins TRBV3-1 (or the pseudogene TRBV3-2) to TRBJ1-6; the D gene is possibly TRBD1 (6 bases). The V gene lost 3 bases and the J gene lost 7 bases, with 13 bases spanning the gap. The CDR3 covers 15 residues. Germline V gives CDR1 LGHDT, CDR2 YNNKEL (reference sequence). In DNA form, the CDR3 reads TGTGCCAGCAGCCAGTGGGACACAGTCAATTCACCCCTCCACTTT. Protein product: CASSQWDTVNSPLHF.

This chain connects TRBV29-1 to TRBJ1-2; tentatively, D is TRBD1 (6 bases). Trimming took off 7 bases at V and 4 bases at J, with 22 bases between the two ends. The CDR3 is 15 residues long. CDR1 is SQVTM and CDR2 is ANQGSEA in the germline V gene. CDR3 in amino acids: CSAPTQGQGSYGYTF. The CDR3 DNA is TGCAGCGCCCCAACACAGGGTCAAGGAAGCTATGGCTACACCTTC.

This chain uses TRBV7-9 with TRBJ1-4; 7 positions match TRBD1. Germline CDR1 is SEHNR and CDR2 is FQNEAQ (reference sequence). CDR3 size: 17 residues. Trimming at V came to 4 bases and at J to 5 bases, leaving 13 bases not matched to a gene. Here the CDR3 reads CASSSSQGTARNEKLFF. CDR3 DNA sequence: TGTGCCAGCAGCTCTTCTCAGGGGACAGCTAGAAATGAAAAACTGTTTTTT. The entire variable domain, with the rest obtained from reference TRBV7-9 and TRBJ1-4, is as follows: DTGVSQNPRHKITKRGQNVTFRCDPISEHNRLYWYRQTLGQGPEFLTYFQNEAQLEKSRLLSDRFSAERPKGSFSTLEIQRTEQGDSAMYLCASSSSQGTARNEKLFFGSGTQLSVL.

The chain has TRBV7-2 and TRBJ1-1, with D tentatively TRBD1 (6 bases). Germline CDR1 reads SGHTA; CDR2 reads FQGNSA. Trimming took 7 bases from V and 1 from J, leaving 13 bases between them. There are 14 residues in the CDR3. The CDR3 coding sequence is TGTGCCAGCAAGATAAACAGGGAGAACACTGAAGCTTTCTTT. Translating it yields CASKINRENTEAFF.

The chain combines TRBV9 with TRBJ1-4; 7 bases are shared with TRBD1. V shed 4 bases and J 7 bases; nucleotides not matched to a gene: 7. The CDR3 totals 14 residues. The V gene's germline CDR1 is SGDLS and CDR2 YYNGEE. Written as DNA, the CDR3 is TGTGCCAGCAGCCAGGGACAGTTTGGTGAAAAACTGTTTTTT. It translates to CASSQGQFGEKLFF.

The gene calls are TRBV30 and TRBJ2-5; 9 nucleotides agree with TRBD2. Germline CDR1 reads GTSNPN; CDR2 reads SVGIG (reference sequence). There are 18 residues in the CDR3. After removal of 3 bases from V and 1 base from J, the junction contained 15 bases not matched to a gene. The CDR3 here is CAWSPPGSSGARQETQYF. For the CDR3, the DNA is TGTGCCTGGAGCCCCCCGGGGTCTAGCGGGGCCCGCCAAGAGACCCAGTACTTC. Full variable domain (remainder filled in from reference TRBV30 and TRBJ2-5): SQTIHQWPATLVQPVGSPLSLECTVEGTSNPNLYWYRQAAGRGLQLLFYSVGIGQISSEVPQNLSASRPQDRQFILSSKKLLLSDSGFYLCAWSPPGSSGARQETQYFGPGTRLLVL.

The chain links TRBV19 to TRBJ1-3; D unresolved. The germline gives CDR1 LNHDA, CDR2 SQIVND (reference sequence). Trimming cost V 6 bases and J 4 bases, with 7 bases left between them. The CDR3 consists of 12 residues. This CDR3 is CASRAAGNTIYF. The CDR3 nucleotides are TGTGCCAGTAGAGCGGCGGGAAACACCATATATTTT.

This clone appeared a few times. The chain has TRBV6-2 or TRBV6-3 and TRBJ2-7, with D perhaps matching TRBD2 (6 bases). Germline CDR1 reads MNHEY; CDR2 reads SVGEGT. The germline V and J ends were trimmed by 6 bases and 0 bases, with 6 bases remaining between them. The CDR3 is 12 amino acids. CDR3 residues: CASSGSSYEQYF. CDR3 in DNA: TGTGCCAGCAGCGGGAGCTCCTACGAGCAGTACTTC.

The chain has TRBV13 and TRBJ1-2, with 8 positions matching TRBD1. This CDR3 contains 15 residues. The V gene's germline CDR1 is PRHDT and CDR2 FYEKMQ (reference sequence). Trimming removed 5 bases from V and 5 bases from J; junction bases left unmatched: 10. The CDR3 nucleotides read TGTGCCAGCAGCCTGAGCTTGGACAGGGAGTATGGCTACACCTTC. This translates into CASSLSLDREYGYTF.

The chain has TRBV4-3 and TRBJ1-1, with D perhaps TRBD1 (6 bases). Germline CDR1 and CDR2: LGHNA and YSLEER. There are 14 residues in the CDR3. V gave up 4 bases and J gave up 1 base, with 10 bases separating them. Here the CDR3 DNA reads TGCGCCAGCAGCCCGGGGACAACGAACACTGAAGCTTTCTTT. Its translation is CASSPGTTNTEAFF.

CDR3 bases: TGTGCCATCTGGGAGGAGGGAGAGACCCAGTACTTC. The encoded protein is CAIWEEGETQYF. This chain connects TRBV10-3 to TRBJ2-5; possibly TRBD2 for D (6 bases). V lost 8 bases, J lost 4 bases, and 11 bases lay in between. The CDR3 contains 12 residues. Germline V lookup: CDR1 ENHRY, CDR2 SYGVKD.

The rearrangement uses TRBV18 and TRBJ1-4; a weak D match, TRBD1 (6 bases). CDR1 and CDR2 (germline): KGHSH, LQKENI. The CDR3 spans 14 residues. The germline V and J ends were trimmed by 0 bases and 4 bases, with 6 bases remaining between them. The CDR3 is CASSPPGHNEKLFF. The CDR3 nucleotides are TGTGCCAGCTCACCACCGGGACATAATGAAAAACTGTTTTTT.

The chain has TRBV4-3 and TRBJ1-4, with no clear D. The CDR3 runs 15 residues. V lost 0 bases, J lost 4 bases, and 9 bases lay in between. In germline, CDR1 is LGHNA, CDR2 YSLEER. CDR3 nucleotide sequence: TGCGCCAGCAGCCAAGACCACGGTATTAATGAAAAACTGTTTTTT. Translating gives CASSQDHGINEKLFF.

This chain uses TRBV27 with TRBJ2-2, with 10 bases fitting TRBD1. Germline CDR1 is MNHEY and CDR2 is SMNVEV (reference sequence). This CDR3 comprises 14 residues. With 7 bases clipped from V and 6 bases from J, the junction kept 5 bases outside the gene matches. CDR3 amino acids: CASKRQGASGELFF. For the CDR3, the DNA is TGTGCCAGCAAGAGACAGGGGGCATCCGGGGAGCTGTTTTTT.